This T cell receptor (beta chain) was profiled in a study of identical twins. Study-level points and caveats: Twins showed weaker excess sharing in their beta out-of-frame sequences.

TCRdb passed the 5' RACE reads through MiXCR, listing each CDR3 protein once. The table lists about 530,000 distinct CDR3 sequences, about 22% of them singletons. There are a few counts of this clonotype. Its cognate antigen is unknown. The CDR3 has 12 residues. The germline gives CDR1 SGDLS, CDR2 YYNGEE. Deletions cut 7 bases from V and 6 bases from J, with 12 bases between. This sample was also put to use in a study of yellow fever vaccine responses in identical twins.

V and J are TRBV9 and TRBJ2-3, with D unresolved. The source of this sequence is a woman aged 18-35 years in good health. The source material was CD4+ T cells sorted from blood. The CDR3 nucleotides are TGTGCCAGCCAAGTCCTAACGGATACGCAGTATTTT. Protein: CASQVLTDTQYF. The full variable domain, completed using reference TRBV9 and TRBJ2-3, is DSGVTQTPKHLITATGQRVTLRCSPRSGDLSVYWYQQSLDQGLQFLIQYYNGEERAKGNILERFSAQQFPDLHSELNLSSLELGDSALYFCASQVLTDTQYFGPGTRLTVL.